The clone carrying this T cell receptor (beta chain) was found a few times. Its target is not known. The record originates from a study of CD8 T cells in ankylosing spondylitis. General study results and limits: Disease-linked clones were reportedly significantly enriched in matched ankylosing spondylitis synovial fluid. Disease-linked clones bore a CD8+ phenotype and were relatively rare in peripheral blood. Several highly homologous variants made up a TCR beta motif, and this motif appeared characteristic of ankylosing spondylitis blood. Reactive arthritis synovial fluid and blood previously showed some of these motif variants.

TCRdb used MiXCR to reprocess the 5' RACE reads, holding one entry per CDR3 protein. The table lists around 210,000 distinct CDR3 sequences, roughly 8.2% of them singletons. Sequenced sample: blood, either unsorted or a sorted T cell fraction (not recorded which). The source of this sequence is a female donor with ankylosing spondylitis or in good health (not recorded which).

The CDR3 nucleotides are TGCGCCAGCATAGGAGCGGGAGACCCCACCGGGGAGCTGTTTTTT. Residues: CASIGAGDPTGELFF. V is TRBV5-1 and J is TRBJ2-2; the match to TRBD2 covers 8 bases. The CDR3 extends over 15 amino acids. Germline assignment: CDR1 SGHRS and CDR2 YFSETQ. With 6 bases clipped from V and 4 bases from J, the junction kept 8 bases outside the gene matches. The full variable domain, with the rest looked up from reference TRBV5-1 and TRBJ2-2, is KAGVTQTPRYLIKTRGQQVTLSCSPISGHRSVSWYQQTPGQGLQFLFEYFSETQRNKGNFPGRFSGRQFSNSRSEMNVSTLELGDSALYLCASIGAGDPTGELFFGEGSRLTVL.